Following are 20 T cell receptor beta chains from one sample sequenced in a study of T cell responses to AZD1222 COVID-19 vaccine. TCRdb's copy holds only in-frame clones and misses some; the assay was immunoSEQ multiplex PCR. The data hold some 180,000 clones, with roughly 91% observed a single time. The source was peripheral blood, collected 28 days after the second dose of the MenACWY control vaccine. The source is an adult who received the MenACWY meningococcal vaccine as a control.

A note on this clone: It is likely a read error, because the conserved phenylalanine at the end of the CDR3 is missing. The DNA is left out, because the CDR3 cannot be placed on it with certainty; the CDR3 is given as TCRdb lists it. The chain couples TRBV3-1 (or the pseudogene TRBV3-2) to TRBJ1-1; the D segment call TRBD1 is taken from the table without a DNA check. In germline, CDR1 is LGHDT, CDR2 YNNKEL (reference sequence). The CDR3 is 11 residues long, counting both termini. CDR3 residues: CARRTGQGEQV.

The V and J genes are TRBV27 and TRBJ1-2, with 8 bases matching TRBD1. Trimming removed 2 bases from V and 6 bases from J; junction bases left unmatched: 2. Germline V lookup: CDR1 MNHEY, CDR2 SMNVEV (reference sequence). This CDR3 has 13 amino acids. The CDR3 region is CASSLQGAHGYTF. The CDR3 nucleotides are TGTGCCAGCAGTTTACAGGGGGCCCATGGCTACACCTTC.

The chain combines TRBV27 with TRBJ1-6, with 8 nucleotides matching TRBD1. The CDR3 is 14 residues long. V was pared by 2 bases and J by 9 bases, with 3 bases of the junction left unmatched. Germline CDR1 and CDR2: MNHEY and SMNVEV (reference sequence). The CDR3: CASSLDRGGSPLHF. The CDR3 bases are TGTGCCAGCAGTTTAGACAGGGGAGGTTCACCCCTCCACTTT.

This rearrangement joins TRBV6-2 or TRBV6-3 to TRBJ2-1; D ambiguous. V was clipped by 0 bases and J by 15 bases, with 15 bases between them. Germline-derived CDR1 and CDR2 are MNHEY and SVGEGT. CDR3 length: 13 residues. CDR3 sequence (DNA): TGTGCCAGCAGTTACTCGAGCTCCCCCGAGACGTTCTTC. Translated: CASSYSSSPETFF.

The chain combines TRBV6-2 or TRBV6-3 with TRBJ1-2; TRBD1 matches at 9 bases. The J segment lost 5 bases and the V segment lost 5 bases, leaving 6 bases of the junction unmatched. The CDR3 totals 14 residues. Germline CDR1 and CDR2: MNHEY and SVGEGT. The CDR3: CASSRTGTGYGYTF. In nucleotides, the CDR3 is TGTGCCAGCAGTCGGACCGGGACAGGGTATGGCTACACCTTC.

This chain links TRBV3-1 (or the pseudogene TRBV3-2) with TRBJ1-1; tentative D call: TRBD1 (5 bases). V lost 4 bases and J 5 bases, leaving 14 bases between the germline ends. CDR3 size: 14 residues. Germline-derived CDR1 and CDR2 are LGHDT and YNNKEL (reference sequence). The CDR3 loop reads CASSLIGGTTEAFF. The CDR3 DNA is TGTGCCAGCAGCCTAATTGGGGGTACAACTGAAGCTTTCTTT.

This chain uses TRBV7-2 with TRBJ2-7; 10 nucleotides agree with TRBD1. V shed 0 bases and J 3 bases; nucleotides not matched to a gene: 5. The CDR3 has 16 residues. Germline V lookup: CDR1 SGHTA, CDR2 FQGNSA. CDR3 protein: CASSLAGTGVFYEQYF. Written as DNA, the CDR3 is TGTGCCAGCAGCTTAGCGGGGACAGGGGTTTTCTACGAGCAGTACTTC.

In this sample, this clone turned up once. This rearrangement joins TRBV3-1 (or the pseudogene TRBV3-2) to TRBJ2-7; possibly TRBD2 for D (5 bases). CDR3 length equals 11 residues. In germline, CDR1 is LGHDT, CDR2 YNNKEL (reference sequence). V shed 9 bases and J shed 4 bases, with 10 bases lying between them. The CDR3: CASQGLYEQYF. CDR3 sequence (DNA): TGTGCCAGTCAAGGACTTTACGAGCAGTACTTC.

The CDR3 spells CASSLGRRQQLGELFF. The CDR3 DNA is TGTGCCAGCAGCTTAGGACGGAGGCAGCAACTCGGGGAGCTGTTTTTT. The gene calls are TRBV7-2 and TRBJ2-2; possible D gene TRBD2, 5 bases. This CDR3 has 16 residues. Germline V gene data show CDR1 as SGHTA and CDR2 as FQGNSA. V was clipped by 1 base and J by 7 bases, with 16 bases between them.

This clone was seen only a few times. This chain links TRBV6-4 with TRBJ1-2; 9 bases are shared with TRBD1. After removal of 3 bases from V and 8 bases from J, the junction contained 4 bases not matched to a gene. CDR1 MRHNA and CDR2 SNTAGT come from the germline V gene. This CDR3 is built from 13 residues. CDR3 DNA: TGTGCCAGCAGTGATGGGACAGGGAAAGGCTACACCTTC. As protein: CASSDGTGKGYTF.

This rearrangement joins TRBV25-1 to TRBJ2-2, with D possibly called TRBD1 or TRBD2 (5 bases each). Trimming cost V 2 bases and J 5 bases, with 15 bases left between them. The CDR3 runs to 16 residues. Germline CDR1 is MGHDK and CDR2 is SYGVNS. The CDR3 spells CASSEPGSRGTGELFF. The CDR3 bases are TGTGCCAGCAGTGAACCAGGGAGTCGGGGTACCGGGGAGCTGTTTTTT. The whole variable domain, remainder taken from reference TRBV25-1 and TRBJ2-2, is EADIYQTPRYLVIGTGKKITLECSQTMGHDKMYWYQQDPGMELHLIHYSYGVNSTEKGDLSSESTVSRIRTEHFPLTLESARPSHTSQYLCASSEPGSRGTGELFFGEGSRLTVL.

In DNA, the CDR3 is TGTGCCAGCTCACCCGGAGGGGTTGGTAATTCACCCCTCCACTTT. Protein sequence: CASSPGGVGNSPLHF. The chain links TRBV18 to TRBJ1-6; D possibly corresponds to TRBD1 (5 bases). V lost 3 bases and J lost 6, with 12 bases in between. This CDR3 region has 15 residues. The germline V gene encodes CDR1 KGHSH and CDR2 LQKENI.

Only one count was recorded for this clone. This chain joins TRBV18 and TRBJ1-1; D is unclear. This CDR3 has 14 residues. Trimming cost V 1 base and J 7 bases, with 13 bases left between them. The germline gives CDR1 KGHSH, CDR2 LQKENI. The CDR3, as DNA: TGTGCCAGCTCACCACAGGGTCGGGGAGGTGAAGCTTTCTTT. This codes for CASSPQGRGGEAFF.

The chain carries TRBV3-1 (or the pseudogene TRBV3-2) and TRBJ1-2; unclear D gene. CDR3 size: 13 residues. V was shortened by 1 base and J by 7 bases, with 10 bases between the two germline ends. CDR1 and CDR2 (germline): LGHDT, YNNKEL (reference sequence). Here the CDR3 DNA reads TGTGCCAGCAGCCAAGCCCCTCTGAGTGGCTACACCTTC. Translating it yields CASSQAPLSGYTF.

CDR3 region: CASSLIPAREAFF. The DNA for the CDR3 is TGTGCCAGCAGCTTAATCCCGGCCAGGGAAGCTTTCTTT. This chain links TRBV5-5 with TRBJ1-1, with no clear D. The CDR3 extends over 13 amino acids. CDR1 is SGHKS, CDR2 YYEKEE, per germline (reference sequence). The ends were cut back, 2 bases at V and 8 bases at J, with 13 bases in the middle. Full variable domain (outside the CDR3, taken from reference TRBV5-5 and TRBJ1-1): DAGVTQSPTHLIKTRGQQVTLRCSPISGHKSVSWYQQVLGQGPQFIFQYYEKEERGRGNFPDRFSARQFPNYSSELNVNALLLGDSALYLCASSLIPAREAFFGQGTRLTVV.

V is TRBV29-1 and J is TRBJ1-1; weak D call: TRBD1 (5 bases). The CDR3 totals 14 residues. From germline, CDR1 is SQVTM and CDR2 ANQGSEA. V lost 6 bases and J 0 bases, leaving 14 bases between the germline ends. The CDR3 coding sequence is TGCAGCGTAGCCTCGGGACGGTTGAACACTGAAGCTTTCTTT. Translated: CSVASGRLNTEAFF.

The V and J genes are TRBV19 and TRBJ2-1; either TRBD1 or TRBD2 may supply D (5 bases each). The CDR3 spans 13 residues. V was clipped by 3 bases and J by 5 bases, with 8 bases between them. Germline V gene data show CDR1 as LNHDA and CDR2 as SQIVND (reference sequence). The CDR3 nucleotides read TGTGCCAGTAGTATTGGGGGTAACAATGAGCAGTTCTTC. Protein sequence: CASSIGGNNEQFF. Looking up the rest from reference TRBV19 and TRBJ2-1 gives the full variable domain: DGGITQSPKYLFRKEGQNVTLSCEQNLNHDAMYWYRQDPGQGLRLIYYSQIVNDFQKGDIAEGYSVSREKKESFPLTVTSAQKNPTAFYLCASSIGGNNEQFFGPGTRLTVL.

The CDR3 region is CASTLPPGVMDEQYF. CDR3 DNA: TGTGCCAGCACCCTGCCCCCCGGGGTTATGGACGAGCAGTACTTC. The rearrangement joins TRBV21-1 to TRBJ2-7; the table's D gene call, TRBD2, was not cross checked with the DNA. TRBV21-1 constitutes a pseudogene. The CDR3 length is 15 residues.

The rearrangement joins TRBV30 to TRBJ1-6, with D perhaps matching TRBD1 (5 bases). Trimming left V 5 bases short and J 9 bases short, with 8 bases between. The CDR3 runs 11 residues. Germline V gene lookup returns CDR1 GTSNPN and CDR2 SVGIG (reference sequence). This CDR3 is CAWGHFSPLHF. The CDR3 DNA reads TGTGCCTGGGGACATTTTTCACCCCTCCACTTT.

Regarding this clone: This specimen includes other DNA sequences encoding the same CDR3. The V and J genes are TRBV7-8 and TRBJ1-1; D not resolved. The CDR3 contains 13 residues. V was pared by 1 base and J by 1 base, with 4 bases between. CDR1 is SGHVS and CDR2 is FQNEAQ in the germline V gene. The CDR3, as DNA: TGTGCCAGCAGCTTAGGGCAGAACACTGAAGCTTTCTTT. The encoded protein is CASSLGQNTEAFF.